The clone carrying this TCR beta chain showed up just once. The source of the sample is a study of control samples from healthy donors and cancer patients. Trimming pared 0 bases from V and 6 bases from J, leaving 8 bases between. The CDR3 spans 13 residues. Per germline, CDR1 KGHSH and CDR2 LQKENI. Generated by immunoSEQ multiplex PCR, the TCRdb table keeps only in-frame clones and is missing some. The sample lists approximately 120,000 clones, around nine tenths occurring once. The sequencing sample was made of blood. This sequence was found in a woman aged 50 to 60 in good health. The chain uses TRBV18 and TRBJ1-1; D is unclear. The CDR3 DNA sequence: TGTGCCAGCTCACCACCGTCGACTCCTGAAGCTTTCTTT. It specifies CASSPPSTPEAFF.